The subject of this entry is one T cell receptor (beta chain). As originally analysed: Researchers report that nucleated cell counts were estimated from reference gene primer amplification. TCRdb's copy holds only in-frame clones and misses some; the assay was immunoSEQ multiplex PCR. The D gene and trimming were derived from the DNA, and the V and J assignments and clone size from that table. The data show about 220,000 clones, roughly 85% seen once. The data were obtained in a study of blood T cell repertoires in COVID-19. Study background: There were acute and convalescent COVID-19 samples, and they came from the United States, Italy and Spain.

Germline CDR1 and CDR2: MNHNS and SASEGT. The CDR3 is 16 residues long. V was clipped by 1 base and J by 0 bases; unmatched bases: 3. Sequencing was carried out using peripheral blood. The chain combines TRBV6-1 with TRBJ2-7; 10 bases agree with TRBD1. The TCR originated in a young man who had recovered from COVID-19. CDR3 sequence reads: CASSEGGQGNSYEQYF. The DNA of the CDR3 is TGTGCCAGCAGTGAAGGGGGACAGGGGAACTCCTACGAGCAGTACTTC.